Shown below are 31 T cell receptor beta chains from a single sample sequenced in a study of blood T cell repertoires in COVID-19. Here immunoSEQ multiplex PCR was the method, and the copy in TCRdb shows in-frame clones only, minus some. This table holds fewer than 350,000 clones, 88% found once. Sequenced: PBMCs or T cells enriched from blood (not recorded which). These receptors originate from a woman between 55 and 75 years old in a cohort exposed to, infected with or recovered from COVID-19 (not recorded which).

CDR3 residues: CASSLGVFSYEQYF. In nucleotides, the CDR3 is TGTGCCAGCAGTTTAGGAGTGTTCTCCTACGAGCAGTACTTC. The V and J genes are TRBV28 and TRBJ2-7; D ambiguous. The germline CDR1 and CDR2 sequences are MDHEN and SYDVKM. CDR3 length: 14 amino acids. V was pared by 2 bases and J by 0 bases, with 8 bases between.

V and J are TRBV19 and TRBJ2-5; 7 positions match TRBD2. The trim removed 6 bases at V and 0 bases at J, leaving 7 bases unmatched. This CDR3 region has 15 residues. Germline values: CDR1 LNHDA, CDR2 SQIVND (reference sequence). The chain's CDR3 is CASSLGGRDQETQYF. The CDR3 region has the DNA TGTGCCAGTAGCCTGGGGGGGAGGGACCAAGAGACCCAGTACTTC. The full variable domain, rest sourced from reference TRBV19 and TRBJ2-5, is DGGITQSPKYLFRKEGQNVTLSCEQNLNHDAMYWYRQDPGQGLRLIYYSQIVNDFQKGDIAEGYSVSREKKESFPLTVTSAQKNPTAFYLCASSLGGRDQETQYFGPGTRLLVL.

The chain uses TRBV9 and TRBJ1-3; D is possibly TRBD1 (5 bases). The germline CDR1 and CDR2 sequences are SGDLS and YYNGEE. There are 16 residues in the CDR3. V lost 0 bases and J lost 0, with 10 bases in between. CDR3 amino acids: CASSVDAGHSGNTIYF. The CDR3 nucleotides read TGTGCCAGCAGCGTAGATGCAGGGCACTCTGGAAACACCATATATTTT.

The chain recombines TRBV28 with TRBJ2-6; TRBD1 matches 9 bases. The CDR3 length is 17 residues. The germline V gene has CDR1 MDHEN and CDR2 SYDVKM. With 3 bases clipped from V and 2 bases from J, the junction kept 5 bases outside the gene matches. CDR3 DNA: TGTGCCAGCAGTTTCCCGGGACAGGGACCTGGGGCCAACGTCCTGACTTTC. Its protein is CASSFPGQGPGANVLTF. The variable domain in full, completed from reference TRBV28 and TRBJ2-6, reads DVKVTQSSRYLVKRTGEKVFLECVQDMDHENMFWYRQDPGLGLRLIYFSYDVKMKEKGDIPEGYSVSREKKERFSLILESASTNQTSMYLCASSFPGQGPGANVLTFGAGSRLTVL.

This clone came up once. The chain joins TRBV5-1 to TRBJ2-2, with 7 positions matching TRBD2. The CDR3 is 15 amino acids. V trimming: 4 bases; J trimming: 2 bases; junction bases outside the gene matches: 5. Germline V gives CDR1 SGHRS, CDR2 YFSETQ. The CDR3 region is CASSVLAVNTGELFF. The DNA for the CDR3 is TGCGCCAGCAGCGTGCTAGCGGTTAACACCGGGGAGCTGTTTTTT. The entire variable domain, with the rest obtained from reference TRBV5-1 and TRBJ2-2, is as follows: KAGVTQTPRYLIKTRGQQVTLSCSPISGHRSVSWYQQTPGQGLQFLFEYFSETQRNKGNFPGRFSGRQFSNSRSEMNVSTLELGDSALYLCASSVLAVNTGELFFGEGSRLTVL.

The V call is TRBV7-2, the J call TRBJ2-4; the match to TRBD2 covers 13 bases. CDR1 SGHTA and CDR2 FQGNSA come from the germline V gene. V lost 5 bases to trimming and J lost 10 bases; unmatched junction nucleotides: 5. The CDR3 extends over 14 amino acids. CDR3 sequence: CASSHETSGRIQYF. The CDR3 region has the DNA TGTGCCAGCAGCCACGAGACTAGCGGGAGGATTCAGTACTTC.

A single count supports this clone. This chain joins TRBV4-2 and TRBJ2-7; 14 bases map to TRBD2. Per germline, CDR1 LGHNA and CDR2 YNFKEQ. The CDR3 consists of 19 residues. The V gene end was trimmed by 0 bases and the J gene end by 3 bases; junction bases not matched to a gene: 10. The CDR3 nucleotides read TGTGCCAGCAGCCAAGAAAGGAGGAGACTAGCGGGAGGGCTCTACGAGCAGTACTTC. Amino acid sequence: CASSQERRRLAGGLYEQYF.

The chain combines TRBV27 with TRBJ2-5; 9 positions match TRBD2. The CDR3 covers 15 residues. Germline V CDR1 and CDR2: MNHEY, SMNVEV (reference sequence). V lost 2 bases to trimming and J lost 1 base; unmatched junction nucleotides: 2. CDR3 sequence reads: CASSLLAGFQETQYF. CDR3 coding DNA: TGTGCCAGCAGTTTACTAGCGGGGTTCCAAGAGACCCAGTACTTC.

The CDR3 sequence is CASRTSGRAKNIQYF. Written as DNA, the CDR3 is TGTGCCAGCAGGACTAGCGGGAGGGCCAAAAACATTCAGTACTTC. This chain connects TRBV28 to TRBJ2-4; 13 bases fit TRBD2. This CDR3 comprises 15 residues. Per germline, CDR1 MDHEN and CDR2 SYDVKM. Trimming took 6 bases from V and 1 from J; bases not matched to a gene: 0. Together with reference TRBV28 and TRBJ2-4, the CDR3 gives the full variable domain: DVKVTQSSRYLVKRTGEKVFLECVQDMDHENMFWYRQDPGLGLRLIYFSYDVKMKEKGDIPEGYSVSREKKERFSLILESASTNQTSMYLCASRTSGRAKNIQYFGAGTRLSVL.

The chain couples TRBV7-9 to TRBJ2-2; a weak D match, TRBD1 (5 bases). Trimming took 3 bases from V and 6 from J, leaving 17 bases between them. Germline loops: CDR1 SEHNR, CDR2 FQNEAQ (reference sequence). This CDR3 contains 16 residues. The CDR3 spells CASSFPQGEVPGELFF. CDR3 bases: TGTGCCAGCAGCTTTCCTCAAGGGGAAGTCCCCGGGGAGCTGTTTTTT.

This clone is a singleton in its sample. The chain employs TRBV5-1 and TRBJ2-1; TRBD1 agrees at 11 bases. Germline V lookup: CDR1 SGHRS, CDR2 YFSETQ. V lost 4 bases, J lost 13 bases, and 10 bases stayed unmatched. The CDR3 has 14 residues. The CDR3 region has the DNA TGCGCCAGCAGCCAAAATCCGGGACAGGGGGACCAGTTCTTC. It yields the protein CASSQNPGQGDQFF. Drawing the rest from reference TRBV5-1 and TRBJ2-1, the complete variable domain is KAGVTQTPRYLIKTRGQQVTLSCSPISGHRSVSWYQQTPGQGLQFLFEYFSETQRNKGNFPGRFSGRQFSNSRSEMNVSTLELGDSALYLCASSQNPGQGDQFFGPGTRLTVL.

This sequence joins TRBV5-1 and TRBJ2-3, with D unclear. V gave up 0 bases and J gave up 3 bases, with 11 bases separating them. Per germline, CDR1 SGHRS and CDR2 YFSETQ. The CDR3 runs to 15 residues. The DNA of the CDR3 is TGCGCCAGCAGCTTGGTGATTGGCAGTACAGATACGCAGTATTTT. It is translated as CASSLVIGSTDTQYF. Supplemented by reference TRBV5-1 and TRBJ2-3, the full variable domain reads KAGVTQTPRYLIKTRGQQVTLSCSPISGHRSVSWYQQTPGQGLQFLFEYFSETQRNKGNFPGRFSGRQFSNSRSEMNVSTLELGDSALYLCASSLVIGSTDTQYFGPGTRLTVL.

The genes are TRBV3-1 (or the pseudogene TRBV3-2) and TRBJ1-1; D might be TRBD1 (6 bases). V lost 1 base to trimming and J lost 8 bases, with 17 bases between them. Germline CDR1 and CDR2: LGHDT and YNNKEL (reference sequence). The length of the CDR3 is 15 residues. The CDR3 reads CASSQVSRGSAEAFF. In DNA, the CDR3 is TGTGCCAGCAGCCAAGTCTCCAGGGGCTCCGCCGAAGCTTTCTTT.

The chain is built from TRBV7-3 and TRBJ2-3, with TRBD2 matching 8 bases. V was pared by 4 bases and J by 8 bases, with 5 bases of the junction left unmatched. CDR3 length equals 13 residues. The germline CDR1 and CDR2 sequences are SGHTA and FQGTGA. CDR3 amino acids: CASSSGGQPTQYF. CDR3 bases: TGTGCCAGCAGCTCGGGGGGGCAACCTACGCAGTATTTT.

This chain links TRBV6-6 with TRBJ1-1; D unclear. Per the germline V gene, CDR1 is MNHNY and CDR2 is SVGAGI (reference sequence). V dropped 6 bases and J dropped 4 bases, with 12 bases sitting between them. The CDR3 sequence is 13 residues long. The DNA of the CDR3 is TGTGCCAGCAGCCAGGTGGTGTTCACTGAAGCTTTCTTT. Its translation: CASSQVVFTEAFF.

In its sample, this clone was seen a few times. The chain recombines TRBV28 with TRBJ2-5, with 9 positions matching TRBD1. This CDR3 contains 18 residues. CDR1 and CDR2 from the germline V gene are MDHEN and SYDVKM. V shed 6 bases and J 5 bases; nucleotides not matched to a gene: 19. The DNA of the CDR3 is TGTGCCAGCAGGCTTACCTTCTCCAACAGGGGGCTAAAGGAGACCCAGTACTTC. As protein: CASRLTFSNRGLKETQYF.

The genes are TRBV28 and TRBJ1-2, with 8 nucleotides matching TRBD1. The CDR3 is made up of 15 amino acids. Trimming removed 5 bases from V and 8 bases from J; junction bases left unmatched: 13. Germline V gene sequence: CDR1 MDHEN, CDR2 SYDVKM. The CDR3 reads CASSTTPLRGPGYTF. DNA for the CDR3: TGTGCCAGCAGTACAACCCCCCTCAGGGGGCCCGGCTACACCTTC.

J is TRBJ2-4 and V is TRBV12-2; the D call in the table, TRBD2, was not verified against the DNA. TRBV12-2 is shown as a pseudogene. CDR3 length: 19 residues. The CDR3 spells CASRLVGTSGSIRANIQYF. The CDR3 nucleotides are TGTGCAAGTCGCTTAGTCGGGACTAGCGGGAGTATACGAGCCAACATTCAGTACTTC.

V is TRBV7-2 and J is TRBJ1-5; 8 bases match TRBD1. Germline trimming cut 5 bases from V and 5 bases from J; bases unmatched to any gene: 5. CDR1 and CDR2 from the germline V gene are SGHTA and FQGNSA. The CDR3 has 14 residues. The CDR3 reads CASSGQGADQPQHF. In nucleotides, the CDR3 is TGTGCCAGCAGCGGGCAGGGGGCGGATCAGCCCCAGCATTTT.

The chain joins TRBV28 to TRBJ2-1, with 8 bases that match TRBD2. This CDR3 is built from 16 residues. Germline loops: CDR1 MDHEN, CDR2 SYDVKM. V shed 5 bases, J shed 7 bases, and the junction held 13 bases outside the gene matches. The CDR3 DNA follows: TGTGCCAGCAGTATTACTAGCGGACCCGAGGCGAATGAGCAGTTCTTC. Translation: CASSITSGPEANEQFF.

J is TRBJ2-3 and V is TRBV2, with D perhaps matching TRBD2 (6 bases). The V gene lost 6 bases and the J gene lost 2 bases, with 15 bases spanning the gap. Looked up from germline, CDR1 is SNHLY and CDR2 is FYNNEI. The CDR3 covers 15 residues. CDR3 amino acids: CASRDQGLHTDTQYF. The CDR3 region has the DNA TGTGCCAGCAGGGACCAGGGACTTCACACAGATACGCAGTATTTT.

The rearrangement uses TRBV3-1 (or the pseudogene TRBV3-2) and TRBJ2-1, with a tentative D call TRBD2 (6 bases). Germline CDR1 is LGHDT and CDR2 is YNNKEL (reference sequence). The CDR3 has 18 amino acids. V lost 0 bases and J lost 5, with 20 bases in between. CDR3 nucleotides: TGTGCCAGCAGCCAAGAGTTCGGGACTGCCCTGGCCGACAATGAGCAGTTCTTC. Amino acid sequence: CASSQEFGTALADNEQFF.

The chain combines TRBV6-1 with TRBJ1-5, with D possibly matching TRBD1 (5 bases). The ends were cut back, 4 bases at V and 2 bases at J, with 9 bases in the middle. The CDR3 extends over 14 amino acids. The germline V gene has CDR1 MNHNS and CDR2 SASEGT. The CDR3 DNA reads TGTGCCAGCAGTGGCGGGGGGGGCAATCAGCCCCAGCATTTT. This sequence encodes CASSGGGGNQPQHF.

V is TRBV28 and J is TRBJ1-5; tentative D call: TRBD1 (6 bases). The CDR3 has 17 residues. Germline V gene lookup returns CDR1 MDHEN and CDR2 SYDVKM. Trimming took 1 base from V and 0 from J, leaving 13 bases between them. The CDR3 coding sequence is TGTGCCAGCAGTTTATATATGACAGGAGATAGCAATCAGCCCCAGCATTTT. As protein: CASSLYMTGDSNQPQHF.

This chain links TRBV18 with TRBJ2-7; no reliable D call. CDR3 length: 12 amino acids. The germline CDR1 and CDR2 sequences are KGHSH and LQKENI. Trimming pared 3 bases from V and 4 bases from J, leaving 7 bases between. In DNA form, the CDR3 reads TGTGCCAGCTCACCCACAGAATACGAGCAGTACTTC. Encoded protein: CASSPTEYEQYF.

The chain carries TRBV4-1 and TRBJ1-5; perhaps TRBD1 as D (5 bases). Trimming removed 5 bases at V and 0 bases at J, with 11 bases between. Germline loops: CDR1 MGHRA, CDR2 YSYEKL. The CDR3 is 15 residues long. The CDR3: CASSDDSNSNQPQHF. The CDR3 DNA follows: TGCGCCAGCAGCGACGACAGTAATAGCAATCAGCCCCAGCATTTT.

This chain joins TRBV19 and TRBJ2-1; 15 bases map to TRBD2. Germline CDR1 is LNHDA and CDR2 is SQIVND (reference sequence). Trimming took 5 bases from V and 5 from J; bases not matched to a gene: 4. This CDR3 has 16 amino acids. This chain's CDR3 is CASSSRTSGRDNEQFF. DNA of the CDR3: TGTGCCAGTAGTTCTAGGACTAGCGGGAGGGACAATGAGCAGTTCTTC.

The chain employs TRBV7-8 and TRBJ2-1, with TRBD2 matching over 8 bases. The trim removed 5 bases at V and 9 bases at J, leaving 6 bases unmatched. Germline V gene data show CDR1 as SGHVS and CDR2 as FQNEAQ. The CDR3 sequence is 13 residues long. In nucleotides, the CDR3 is TGTGCCAGCAGCCCAGCGGGAGTGGCTGAGCAGTTCTTC. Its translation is CASSPAGVAEQFF.

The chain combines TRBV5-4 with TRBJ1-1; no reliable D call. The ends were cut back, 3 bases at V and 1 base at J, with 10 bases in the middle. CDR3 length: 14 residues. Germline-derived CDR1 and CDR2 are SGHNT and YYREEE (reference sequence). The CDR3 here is CASSSRDKNTEAFF. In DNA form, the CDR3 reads TGTGCCAGCAGCTCGAGAGATAAGAACACTGAAGCTTTCTTT.

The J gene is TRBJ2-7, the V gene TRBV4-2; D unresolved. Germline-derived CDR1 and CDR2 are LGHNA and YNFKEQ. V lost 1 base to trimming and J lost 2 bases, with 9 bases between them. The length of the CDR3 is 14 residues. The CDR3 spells CASSQGGVTYEQYF. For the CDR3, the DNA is TGTGCCAGCAGCCAAGGAGGCGTCACCTACGAGCAGTACTTC.

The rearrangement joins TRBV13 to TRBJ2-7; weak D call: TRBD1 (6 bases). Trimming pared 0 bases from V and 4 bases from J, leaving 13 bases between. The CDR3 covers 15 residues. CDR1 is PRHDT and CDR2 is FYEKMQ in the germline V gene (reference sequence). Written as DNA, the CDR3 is TGTGCCAGCAGCTTAGGCCGGGACACGAATTACGAGCAGTACTTC. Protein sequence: CASSLGRDTNYEQYF.